The rows below give T cell receptor beta chains drawn from one sample of a study of T cell repertoires in ileal Crohn's disease. The protocol was immunoSEQ multiplex PCR, while the TCRdb copy is restricted to in-frame clones and leaves out a portion. Altogether around 5,200 clones are present, about four fifths being singletons, with the ten largest covering approximately 22%. Sequencing was done on a sample of ileal tissue. All receptors come from an adult with Crohn's disease. Both conserved end residues are trimmed from each CDR3.

cdr3_aa: ASREGGNLYGYT
v_call: TRBV7-8
j_call: TRBJ1-2

cdr3_aa: SVEMGGTEAF
v_call: TRBV29-1
j_call: TRBJ1-1

cdr3_aa: ASSQEPEVSGYNEQF
v_call: TRBV4-1
j_call: TRBJ2-1

cdr3_aa: ASSLEVLRTALGYT
v_call: TRBV5-6
j_call: TRBJ1-2

cdr3_aa: ASSPTGGAGANVLT
v_call: TRBV7-3
j_call: TRBJ2-6

cdr3_aa: ASILTGDNSPLH
v_call: TRBV28
j_call: TRBJ1-6

cdr3_aa: ASRPPLENTDTQY
v_call: TRBV25-1
j_call: TRBJ2-3

cdr3_aa: ASSPGGQGTSGQY
v_call: TRBV18
j_call: TRBJ2-7

cdr3_aa: ASSQSLARGETQY
v_call: TRBV4-1
j_call: TRBJ2-5

cdr3_aa: ASSQDIPGELF
v_call: TRBV14
j_call: TRBJ2-2

cdr3_aa: ASSDSNYYGYT
v_call: TRBV6-4
j_call: TRBJ1-2

cdr3_aa: ASSLVGATGELF
v_call: TRBV5-1
j_call: TRBJ2-2

cdr3_aa: ASSQGPGNQETQY
v_call: TRBV4-1
j_call: TRBJ2-5

cdr3_aa: ASSPTFRPNYGYT
v_call: TRBV18
j_call: TRBJ1-2

cdr3_aa: SVDVQTETQY
v_call: TRBV29-1
j_call: TRBJ2-5

cdr3_aa: ASSAGLDGYT
v_call: TRBV9
j_call: TRBJ1-2

cdr3_aa: ASSPDAGYNEAF
v_call: TRBV5-4
j_call: TRBJ1-1

cdr3_aa: ASSPWTSGTDTQY
v_call: TRBV5-4
j_call: TRBJ2-3

cdr3_aa: ASSIGRVANTEAF
v_call: TRBV19
j_call: TRBJ1-1

cdr3_aa: ASSLTGSGANVLT
v_call: TRBV5-1
j_call: TRBJ2-6

cdr3_aa: ASSYATGVAANTEAF
v_call: TRBV5-1
j_call: TRBJ1-1

cdr3_aa: ASTDGGRGQILDGYT
v_call: TRBV19
j_call: TRBJ1-2

cdr3_aa: ASSPPRQGGEKLF
v_call: TRBV11-2
j_call: TRBJ1-4

cdr3_aa: AGQTGQGLYTQY
v_call: TRBV6-1
j_call: TRBJ2-3

cdr3_aa: ASSIYLSGALSSYNSPLH
v_call: TRBV19
j_call: TRBJ1-6

cdr3_aa: ASSPPGLGQY
v_call: TRBV28
j_call: TRBJ2-7

cdr3_aa: ASSEARLVNEQF
v_call: TRBV6-1
j_call: TRBJ2-1

cdr3_aa: ASSSLDRGIASQETQY
v_call: TRBV5-8
j_call: TRBJ2-5